This T cell receptor beta chain appears in the sequencing data of a study of human T cells and chemical hapten exposure. Overall study: Sensitization was performed using 2% DPC on a roughly 2 cm by roughly 2 cm upper inner arm skin site.

Noted time point: patch test 2, 6 weeks after DPC sensitization. Treatment in this sample: therapeutic diphenylcyclopropenone sensitization with weekly scalp DPC. This clonotype showed up just a few times. Antigen unknown. The CDR3 covers 12 residues. From germline, CDR1 is SQVTM and CDR2 ANQGSEA. V gave up 7 bases and J gave up 7 bases; unmatched junction bases: 5. As the library was built, unique molecular identifiers were attached to individual cDNA molecules. TCRdb fed the RACE reads into MiXCR, producing one record per CDR3 protein. The sample has tens of thousands of distinct CDR3 sequences, 8.5% seen once. Findings and caveats of the study: Positive correlation was observed between PT1 expanded TCR counts and patch test score.

The chain uses TRBV29-1 and TRBJ2-1; 9 bases fit TRBD1. The clonotype comes from a woman aged 45 to 65 with alopecia areata. Some clones in this sample may be carry-over from other donors' samples. The specimen comprised whole blood, sampled in connection with sensitization to the hapten diphenylcyclopropenone (DPC). In DNA, the CDR3 is TGCAGCGCGAGGACAGGGGTGAATGAGCAGTTCTTC. This gives the protein CSARTGVNEQFF.